This T cell receptor (beta chain) was captured by sequencing in a study of CD8+ T cells in alopecia areata. The ends were cut back, 5 bases at V and 4 bases at J, with 14 bases in the middle. CDR1 is SQVTM and CDR2 is ANQGSEA in the germline V gene. The CDR3 spans 13 residues. As the sequencing template, cDNA was produced by extracting RNA and reverse transcribing it. The table came from immunoSEQ multiplex PCR; TCRdb's copy has only in-frame clones and leaves some out. The table lists 150,000 or so clones, approximately 50% of them singletons. Sequenced sample: CD4+ T cells sorted from blood. This rearrangement joins TRBV29-1 to TRBJ1-2; weak D call: TRBD1 (6 bases). The receptor's source is a human donor with alopecia areata. CDR3 bases: TGCAGCGTTTTACAGGGTTTGTCCTATGGCTACACCTTC. As protein: CSVLQGLSYGYTF. Full variable domain (rest looked up from reference TRBV29-1 and TRBJ1-2): SAVISQKPSRDICQRGTSLTIQCQVDSQVTMMFWYRQQPGQSLTLIATANQGSEATYESGFVIDKFPISRPNLTFSTLTVSNMSPEDSSIYLCSVLQGLSYGYTFGSGTRLTVV.